The 23 T cell receptor beta chains listed next were all sequenced from one sample in a study of blood T cell repertoires in COVID-19. Only in-frame clones appear in the TCRdb table, and some are missing; sequencing was by immunoSEQ multiplex PCR. Among tens of thousands of clones listed, approximately 81% were seen once. The sequenced sample was peripheral blood. The receptors stem from a man older than 75 with acute or convalescent COVID-19.

The V call is TRBV10-3, the J call TRBJ2-2, with a tentative D call TRBD1 (6 bases). The V end lost 2 bases, the J end lost 11 bases, and 12 bases lay between the germline ends. The germline CDR1 and CDR2 sequences are ENHRY and SYGVKD. The CDR3 is made up of 13 amino acids. The CDR3 is CAISERGIHELFF. The CDR3 DNA reads as TGTGCCATCAGTGAGAGGGGGATTCACGAGCTGTTTTTT.

The chain has TRBV7-8 and TRBJ2-5, with 7 nucleotides matching TRBD1. The J segment lost 10 bases and the V segment lost 4 bases, leaving 9 bases of the junction unmatched. The CDR3 is 13 residues long. CDR1 and CDR2 (germline): SGHVS, FQNEAQ. The CDR3 DNA reads TGTGCCAGCAGCTCCTCCCCCCGGGACAGCCAGTACTTC. Translating it yields CASSSSPRDSQYF.

CDR3 sequence reads: CASSLAESTEAFF. CDR3 in DNA: TGTGCCAGCAGCTTAGCGGAGAGCACTGAAGCTTTCTTT. The chain is built from TRBV7-9 and TRBJ1-1, with D uncertain. This CDR3 comprises 13 residues. The V gene's germline CDR1 is SEHNR and CDR2 FQNEAQ (reference sequence). Trimming removed 0 bases at V and 4 bases at J, with 6 bases between.

The rearrangement uses TRBV4-2 and TRBJ2-2; 10 bases are a match to TRBD2. J gave up 1 base and V 0 bases, and 8 bases lay outside the gene matches. The germline CDR1 and CDR2 sequences are LGHNA and YNFKEQ. This CDR3 region has 19 residues. Written as DNA, the CDR3 is TGTGCCAGCAGCCAAGATTCTCGGCTAGCGGGAGAGAACACCGGGGAGCTGTTTTTT. It specifies CASSQDSRLAGENTGELFF.

The rearrangement links TRBV5-8 to TRBJ1-5; D is uncertain. The ends were cut back, 0 bases at V and 0 bases at J, with 10 bases in the middle. The germline V gene has CDR1 SGHTS and CDR2 YDEGEE. The length of the CDR3 is 16 residues. In nucleotides, the CDR3 is TGTGCCAGCAGCTTGGAGGCGGCTTATAGCAATCAGCCCCAGCATTTT. Translation: CASSLEAAYSNQPQHF.

This chain links TRBV5-1 with TRBJ1-6, with D possibly being TRBD1 (5 bases). CDR1 is SGHRS, CDR2 YFSETQ, per germline. Trimming cost V 0 bases and J 10 bases, with 8 bases left between them. The CDR3 contains 13 residues. The CDR3 sequence: CASSLGEGSPLHF. CDR3 sequence (DNA): TGCGCCAGCAGCTTGGGGGAGGGGTCACCCCTCCACTTT. Combining the CDR3 with reference TRBV5-1 and TRBJ1-6 gives the whole variable domain KAGVTQTPRYLIKTRGQQVTLSCSPISGHRSVSWYQQTPGQGLQFLFEYFSETQRNKGNFPGRFSGRQFSNSRSEMNVSTLELGDSALYLCASSLGEGSPLHFGNGTRLTVT.

This chain connects TRBV5-4 to TRBJ2-3, with D possibly being TRBD1 (5 bases). This CDR3 comprises 16 residues. CDR1 is SGHNT and CDR2 is YYREEE in the germline V gene (reference sequence). V was cut by 0 bases and J by 0 bases, with 11 bases left in between. The CDR3 reads CASSLARVRSTDTQYF. CDR3 sequence (DNA): TGTGCCAGCAGCTTGGCCAGGGTAAGGAGCACAGATACGCAGTATTTT.

This chain joins TRBV29-1 and TRBJ2-1; 7 bases are shared with TRBD2. Germline assignment: CDR1 SQVTM and CDR2 ANQGSEA. The CDR3 is 14 amino acids. With 4 bases clipped from V and 1 base from J, the junction kept 4 bases outside the gene matches. Here the CDR3 reads CSVVGGRSYNEQFF. CDR3 DNA sequence: TGCAGCGTTGTCGGCGGGAGATCCTACAATGAGCAGTTCTTC.

This rearrangement joins TRBV3-1 (or the pseudogene TRBV3-2) to TRBJ2-5, with D possibly matching TRBD2 (5 bases). The CDR3 runs 13 residues. CDR1 and CDR2 from the germline V gene are LGHDT and YNNKEL (reference sequence). V was cut by 5 bases and J by 6 bases, with 13 bases left in between. The CDR3 is CASSSMRVKTQYF. The CDR3 coding sequence is TGTGCCAGCAGCTCCATGAGGGTGAAGACCCAGTACTTC.

This rearrangement joins TRBV19 to TRBJ1-5, with 10 positions matching TRBD1. The germline V gene has CDR1 LNHDA and CDR2 SQIVND (reference sequence). CDR3 length: 15 residues. V trimming: 5 bases; J trimming: 5 bases; junction bases outside the gene matches: 6. The CDR3 region has the DNA TGTGCCAGTAGTGGGTCCGGGACAGGGGATCAGCCCCAGCATTTT. This codes for CASSGSGTGDQPQHF.

V and J are TRBV7-3 and TRBJ2-4; TRBD1 might be the D (7 bases). Trimming stripped 5 bases from V and 6 bases from J, with 20 bases between. CDR3 size: 16 residues. The V gene's germline CDR1 is SGHTA and CDR2 FQGTGA. In DNA, the CDR3 is TGTGCCAGCAGCGAATTCGGAGGGGGCGGAACAAACATTCAGTACTTC. Translated: CASSEFGGGGTNIQYF.

This chain connects TRBV3-1 (or the pseudogene TRBV3-2) to TRBJ1-6; D unclear. This CDR3 contains 13 residues. Between the trimmed V and J ends, which lost 4 bases and 6 bases, there was a span of 7 bases. Germline CDR1 LGHDT, CDR2 YNNKEL (reference sequence). As DNA, the CDR3 is TGTGCCAGCAGCCTAAACAGTAATTCACCCCTCCACTTT. This sequence encodes CASSLNSNSPLHF.

This clone was seen only a few times. The rearrangement links TRBV3-1 (or the pseudogene TRBV3-2) to TRBJ1-6, with 7 bases matching TRBD1. CDR1 LGHDT and CDR2 YNNKEL come from the germline V gene (reference sequence). Unmatched junction bases numbered 6, after V lost 0 bases and J lost 10 bases. There are 15 residues in the CDR3. In DNA, the CDR3 is TGTGCCAGCAGCCAAGAGGACAGGAGGGACTCACCCCTCCACTTT. Translation gives CASSQEDRRDSPLHF.

This clone appeared a single time. The chain joins TRBV10-3 to TRBJ1-1; D unclear. Germline CDR1 ENHRY, CDR2 SYGVKD. Trimming removed 4 bases from V and 2 bases from J, with 11 bases in between. The CDR3 runs to 14 residues. The chain's CDR3 is CAISGPGFNTEAFF. CDR3 coding DNA: TGTGCCATCAGTGGTCCGGGATTTAACACTGAAGCTTTCTTT.

The V and J genes are TRBV3-1 (or the pseudogene TRBV3-2) and TRBJ2-5; TRBD2 is a possible D gene (6 bases). The ends were cut back, 4 bases at V and 3 bases at J, with 18 bases in the middle. This CDR3 contains 16 residues. Germline lookup yields CDR1 LGHDT and CDR2 YNNKEL (reference sequence). This CDR3 reads CASSPAPGLVKETQYF. The CDR3 coding sequence is TGTGCCAGCAGCCCCGCCCCGGGACTCGTAAAAGAGACCCAGTACTTC.

The J gene is TRBJ1-1, the V gene TRBV6-5; D uncertain. Germline CDR1 and CDR2: MNHEY and SVGAGI. Trimming removed 6 bases at V and 5 bases at J, with 19 bases between. CDR3 length: 15 amino acids. CDR3 in amino acids: CASSLFPDGGTEAFF. In DNA, the CDR3 is TGTGCCAGCAGCCTATTCCCCGACGGAGGGACTGAAGCTTTCTTT.

This clone occurred once. CDR3 in DNA: TGTGCCAGCAGCTTATTTTCTGGCGGGGCGGATACGCAGTATTTT. It translates to CASSLFSGGADTQYF. The genes are TRBV11-2 and TRBJ2-3; a weak D match, TRBD2 (6 bases). With 2 bases removed from V and 6 bases from J, the gap between germline ends came to 15 bases. Per germline, CDR1 SGHAT and CDR2 FQNNGV. CDR3 length: 15 amino acids.

The genes are TRBV30 and TRBJ1-1; 8 nucleotides align to TRBD1. Germline V gene lookup returns CDR1 GTSNPN and CDR2 SVGIG (reference sequence). The CDR3 runs to 14 residues. V gave up 0 bases and J gave up 6 bases; unmatched junction bases: 6. Here the CDR3 reads CAWSVRTGYAEAFF. CDR3 DNA: TGTGCCTGGAGTGTACGGACAGGGTACGCTGAAGCTTTCTTT. The full variable domain, rest sourced from reference TRBV30 and TRBJ1-1, is SQTIHQWPATLVQPVGSPLSLECTVEGTSNPNLYWYRQAAGRGLQLLFYSVGIGQISSEVPQNLSASRPQDRQFILSSKKLLLSDSGFYLCAWSVRTGYAEAFFGQGTRLTVV.

The chain has TRBV5-1 and TRBJ2-7, with TRBD1 matching over 7 bases. The germline V gene encodes CDR1 SGHRS and CDR2 YFSETQ. V lost 4 bases, J lost 2 bases, and 9 bases stayed unmatched. CDR3 length: 15 amino acids. CDR3 loop: CASSAPDRSPYEQYF. In DNA, the CDR3 is TGCGCCAGCAGCGCCCCGGACAGGAGCCCCTACGAGCAGTACTTC.

This clone has a handful of counts. As DNA, the CDR3 is TGTGCCAGCAGCTTAACACAGGGGGTAGACACTGAAGCTTTCTTT. It yields the protein CASSLTQGVDTEAFF. The chain links TRBV11-2 to TRBJ1-1, with TRBD1 matching 8 bases. V gave up 2 bases and J gave up 3 bases; unmatched junction bases: 5. CDR1 SGHAT and CDR2 FQNNGV come from the germline V gene. This CDR3 contains 15 residues. Based on the CDR3 plus reference TRBV11-2 and TRBJ1-1, the full variable domain is EAGVAQSPRYKIIEKRQSVAFWCNPISGHATLYWYQQILGQGPKLLIQFQNNGVVDDSQLPKDRFSAERLKGVDSTLKIQPAKLEDSAVYLCASSLTQGVDTEAFFGQGTRLTVV.

The chain carries TRBV6-2 or TRBV6-3 and TRBJ2-3; 11 bases align to TRBD2. Per the germline V gene, CDR1 is MNHEY and CDR2 is SVGEGT. This CDR3 contains 17 residues. The V gene end was trimmed by 0 bases and the J gene end by 0 bases; junction bases not matched to a gene: 2. CDR3 bases: TGTGCCAGCAGTTACTCCCTAGCGGGGGGTAGCACAGATACGCAGTATTTT. The encoded protein is CASSYSLAGGSTDTQYF.

The table lists this clone with a few counts. This chain links TRBV28 with TRBJ1-6; D gene ambiguous. The CDR3 has 14 amino acids. Deletions cut 4 bases from V and 7 bases from J, with 11 bases between. Germline V lookup: CDR1 MDHEN, CDR2 SYDVKM. The CDR3 sequence: CASSSQARNSPLHF. The DNA of the CDR3 is TGTGCCAGCAGTTCCCAGGCCAGGAATTCACCCCTCCACTTT.

The chain carries TRBV9 and TRBJ1-2, with D possibly being TRBD1 (6 bases). The V gene's germline CDR1 is SGDLS and CDR2 YYNGEE. Trimming removed 4 bases from V and 6 bases from J, with 13 bases in between. This CDR3 has 13 residues. The DNA of the CDR3 is TGTGCCAGCAGCCCCTCGGCAGGGGATGGCTACACCTTC. Its protein is CASSPSAGDGYTF.